This T cell receptor (beta chain) originates from a study of blood T cell repertoires in COVID-19. Study in general: Samples taken during acute and convalescent COVID-19 were collected in the United States, Italy and Spain. PBMCs, B-cell-depleted T cells, or T cells were the source of the cDNA or gDNA that made up the material.

Participants were aged about 18 to 100 years from around 24 US areas. The study assigned cohorts using participant-reported clinical history. With 8 bases removed from V and 7 bases from J, the gap between germline ends came to 11 bases. The V gene's germline CDR1 is MNHEY and CDR2 SVGAGI. This CDR3 comprises 11 residues. Profiled with immunoSEQ multiplex PCR; TCRdb holds only in-frame clones, not every one. The sample contains some 130,000 clones, under 90% of which appear only once. The receptor was isolated from a man aged 35 to 55 with acute COVID-19. The chain carries TRBV6-5 and TRBJ1-2; perhaps TRBD1 as D (5 bases). The source material was PBMCs or T cells enriched from blood (not recorded which). DNA for the CDR3: TGTGCCAGCCCCGGGGGAATTGGCTACACCTTC. Translation: CASPGGIGYTF.